A single sample gave rise to the 25 T cell receptor beta chains below, sequenced in a study of T cell responses to AZD1222 COVID-19 vaccine. Generated by immunoSEQ multiplex PCR, the TCRdb table keeps only in-frame clones and is missing some. The profile shows roughly 110,000 clones, about 90% of them singletons. Sequences were derived from peripheral blood, sampled 28 days after the second AZD1222 dose. The receptor set was obtained from an adult who received the AZD1222 COVID-19 vaccine.

This chain joins TRBV5-1 and TRBJ2-3; maybe TRBD2 (5 bases). The CDR3 length is 16 residues. CDR1 and CDR2 (germline): SGHRS, YFSETQ. V was clipped by 4 bases and J by 0 bases, with 15 bases between them. This CDR3 is CASSAGIGVSTDTQYF. As DNA, the CDR3 is TGCGCCAGCAGCGCCGGTATCGGGGTCAGCACAGATACGCAGTATTTT.

V is TRBV19 and J is TRBJ1-1, with 12 bases fitting TRBD1. With V trimmed by 5 bases and J by 6 bases, 7 bases remained unmatched. Germline V gene sequence: CDR1 LNHDA, CDR2 SQIVND (reference sequence). CDR3 length equals 15 residues. The CDR3 DNA reads as TGTGCCAGTAGTCCACAGGGACAGGGGGCCCCTGAAGCTTTCTTT. Its translation is CASSPQGQGAPEAFF.

The V gene is TRBV18, the J gene TRBJ2-7; perhaps TRBD1 as D (6 bases). Trimming pared 0 bases from V and 2 bases from J, leaving 11 bases between. Per germline, CDR1 KGHSH and CDR2 LQKENI. The CDR3 totals 15 residues. Here the CDR3 DNA reads TGTGCCAGCTCACCACCGAAGGACAGAGCCTACGAGCAGTACTTC. This translates into CASSPPKDRAYEQYF.

This chain uses TRBV10-3 with TRBJ2-1; 8 positions match TRBD2. The CDR3 contains 14 residues. Germline CDR1 ENHRY, CDR2 SYGVKD. After removal of 6 bases from V and 9 bases from J, the junction contained 10 bases not matched to a gene. The DNA of the CDR3 is TGTGCCATCAGAGCGGGGGACTCCGGGGGTGAGCAGTTCTTC. Amino acid sequence: CAIRAGDSGGEQFF.

The chain combines TRBV6-5 with TRBJ1-2; TRBD1 aligns across 8 bases. The germline CDR1 and CDR2 sequences are MNHEY and SVGAGI. Germline trimming cut 6 bases from V and 8 bases from J; bases unmatched to any gene: 5. CDR3 length: 12 amino acids. The CDR3 DNA sequence: TGTGCCAGCAGAAACGGACAGGGAGGCTACACCTTC. Residues: CASRNGQGGYTF.

CDR3 nucleotides: TGTGCCAGCCGGGGAGGGGGTTATAATTCACCCCTCCACTTT. Translated: CASRGGGYNSPLHF. The gene calls are TRBV28 and TRBJ1-6; TRBD1 is a possible D gene (6 bases). CDR1 MDHEN and CDR2 SYDVKM come from the germline V gene. CDR3 length equals 14 residues. The ends were cut back, 8 bases at V and 4 bases at J, with 12 bases in the middle.

This chain links TRBV10-2 with TRBJ2-7, with D unresolved. V lost 0 bases and J 3 bases, leaving 3 bases between the germline ends. CDR1 and CDR2 (germline): WSHSY, SAAADI. This CDR3 has 12 amino acids. The CDR3 nucleotides read TGCGCCAGCAGTGAGTCGAGCTACGAGCAGTACTTC. As protein: CASSESSYEQYF.

CDR3 amino acids: CASSLLGYEAFF. DNA of the CDR3: TGTGCCAGCAGTTTATTGGGTTATGAAGCTTTCTTT. The chain links TRBV28 to TRBJ1-1; D gene unclear. Germline-derived CDR1 and CDR2 are MDHEN and SYDVKM. Trimming pared 1 base from V and 7 bases from J, leaving 7 bases between. The CDR3 runs to 12 residues.

This chain connects TRBV7-2 to TRBJ2-1; D may be TRBD2 (5 bases). The CDR3 spans 15 residues. Germline lookup yields CDR1 SGHTA and CDR2 FQGNSA. V was clipped by 3 bases and J by 0 bases, with 9 bases between them. DNA of the CDR3: TGTGCCAGCAGCTTCTGGGCGGGCTCCTACAATGAGCAGTTCTTC. Translation gives CASSFWAGSYNEQFF.

J is TRBJ1-1 and V is TRBV7-2, with 7 bases that match TRBD1. The CDR3 contains 14 residues. Unmatched junction bases numbered 13, after V lost 5 bases and J lost 10 bases. CDR1 and CDR2 from the germline V gene are SGHTA and FQGNSA. DNA of the CDR3: TGTGCCAGCAGCGCGTCCGGGACAGCAAAACGAGCTTTCTTT. Its protein is CASSASGTAKRAFF. Combining the CDR3 with reference TRBV7-2 and TRBJ1-1 gives the whole variable domain GAGVSQSPSNKVTEKGKDVELRCDPISGHTALYWYRQSLGQGLEFLIYFQGNSAPDKSGLPSDRFSAERTGGSVSTLTIQRTQQEDSAVYLCASSASGTAKRAFFGQGTRLTVV.

V gene TRBV7-6 combines with J gene TRBJ1-4; tentative D call: TRBD1 (6 bases). The germline V and J ends were trimmed by 7 bases and 0 bases, with 21 bases remaining between them. CDR3 length equals 18 residues. CDR1 and CDR2 (germline): SGHVS, FNYEAQ. The CDR3 bases are TGTGCCAGCACTCATTGGGGGGCCGACAGCTCAACTAATGAAAAACTGTTTTTT. This encodes CASTHWGADSSTNEKLFF.

This chain links TRBV28 with TRBJ1-2, with TRBD1 matching 7 bases. The germline gives CDR1 MDHEN, CDR2 SYDVKM. The CDR3 spans 12 residues. V lost 9 bases to trimming and J lost 4 bases; unmatched junction nucleotides: 5. In DNA form, the CDR3 reads TGTGCCAGTAGAGGGGGCTCCTATGGCTACACCTTC. This translates into CASRGGSYGYTF.

To note about this clone: A junction boundary mismatches the germline segment, possibly from a read error. This rearrangement joins TRBV27 to TRBJ2-5; 7 bases map to TRBD2. The V gene's germline CDR1 is MNHEY and CDR2 SMNVEV (reference sequence). The CDR3 spans 16 residues. The CDR3 region is CASRARVGGDQETQYF. DNA for the CDR3: TGTGCCAGCAGAGCTCGGGTGGGGGGGGACCAGGAGACCCAGTACTTC.

The chain is built from TRBV28 and TRBJ2-1; TRBD2 aligns across 11 bases. J was trimmed by 7 bases and V by 6 bases; bases with no gene match: 8. The CDR3 consists of 15 residues. Germline V lookup: CDR1 MDHEN, CDR2 SYDVKM. CDR3 nucleotides: TGTGCCAGCAGCTCAACTAGCGGGGGAATGAATGAGCAGTTCTTC. This codes for CASSSTSGGMNEQFF.

The rearrangement joins TRBV11-2 to TRBJ1-2, with a possible D match to TRBD1 (6 bases). Germline-derived CDR1 and CDR2 are SGHAT and FQNNGV. This CDR3 region has 13 residues. The germline V and J ends were trimmed by 4 bases and 7 bases, with 13 bases remaining between them. CDR3 amino acids: CASSWTEESGYTF. The CDR3 DNA sequence: TGTGCCAGCAGCTGGACAGAGGAGAGTGGCTACACCTTC.

The chain joins TRBV7-9 to TRBJ1-2; D not certain. Germline V lookup: CDR1 SEHNR, CDR2 FQNEAQ (reference sequence). V lost 5 bases, J lost 3 bases, and 10 bases lay in between. The CDR3 length is 13 residues. The CDR3 coding sequence is TGTGCCAGCAGCATGAGAACCCACTATGGCTACACCTTC. It encodes CASSMRTHYGYTF. Full variable domain (missing parts from reference TRBV7-9 and TRBJ1-2): DTGVSQNPRHKITKRGQNVTFRCDPISEHNRLYWYRQTLGQGPEFLTYFQNEAQLEKSRLLSDRFSAERPKGSFSTLEIQRTEQGDSAMYLCASSMRTHYGYTFGSGTRLTVV.

This chain uses TRBV23-1 with TRBJ2-3; D is uncertain. TRBV23-1 is recorded as an ORF, its role being uncertain. The CDR3 spans 16 residues. Trimming removed 8 bases from V and 3 bases from J, with 21 bases in between. CDR3 sequence: CASPLESRARTDTQYF. CDR3 DNA sequence: TGCGCCAGCCCCCTCGAGTCTAGGGCTCGGACAGATACGCAGTATTTT.

This rearrangement joins TRBV3-1 (or the pseudogene TRBV3-2) to TRBJ1-2; 8 bases fit TRBD1. After removal of 4 bases from V and 3 bases from J, the junction contained 4 bases not matched to a gene. CDR1 is LGHDT, CDR2 YNNKEL, per germline (reference sequence). This CDR3 has 14 residues. CDR3 in amino acids: CASSPDRGDYGYTF. DNA of the CDR3: TGTGCCAGCAGCCCAGACAGGGGAGACTATGGCTACACCTTC.

The gene calls are TRBV27 and TRBJ1-1; TRBD1 is a possible D gene (6 bases). Per the germline V gene, CDR1 is MNHEY and CDR2 is SMNVEV (reference sequence). The CDR3 loop spans 17 amino acids. Trimming removed 4 bases from V and 0 bases from J, with 18 bases in between. CDR3 region: CASSSLAPQGLNTEAFF. CDR3 DNA sequence: TGTGCCAGCAGTTCCCTAGCTCCACAGGGCCTGAACACTGAAGCTTTCTTT.

This rearrangement joins TRBV9 to TRBJ1-1; 8 nucleotides agree with TRBD1. The germline V gene has CDR1 SGDLS and CDR2 YYNGEE. This CDR3 contains 15 residues. Trimming cost V 3 bases and J 6 bases; bases outside gene matches: 10. The CDR3 is CASSARTGTGAEAFF. In DNA form, the CDR3 reads TGTGCCAGCAGCGCCCGGACAGGGACGGGCGCTGAAGCTTTCTTT.

This chain uses TRBV7-2 with TRBJ2-7, with D uncertain. The CDR3 has 13 amino acids. The V gene lost 4 bases and the J gene lost 4 bases, with 11 bases spanning the gap. Germline CDR1 and CDR2: SGHTA and FQGNSA. The CDR3 loop reads CASSSTPRYEQYF. CDR3 nucleotide sequence: TGTGCCAGCAGCTCCACGCCTCGGTACGAGCAGTACTTC.

V is TRBV24-1 and J is TRBJ1-4; D is unresolved. CDR1 is KGHDR, CDR2 SFDVKD, per germline. This CDR3 is 15 amino acids long. Trimming shortened V by 6 bases and J by 2 bases, and 12 bases separated the two germline ends. The CDR3 nucleotides read TGTGCCACCAGTCCCAGCATCAGGACTAATGAAAAACTGTTTTTT. Its translation is CATSPSIRTNEKLFF.

This clone was observed a single time. The chain carries TRBV7-2 and TRBJ1-3; tentatively, D is TRBD1 (6 bases). This CDR3 is built from 14 residues. V was shortened by 6 bases and J by 0 bases, with 9 bases between the two germline ends. Per the germline V gene, CDR1 is SGHTA and CDR2 is FQGNSA. CDR3 protein: CASRQTGSGNTIYF. The CDR3 DNA sequence: TGTGCCAGCAGGCAGACAGGCTCTGGAAACACCATATATTTT. The variable domain in full, completed from reference TRBV7-2 and TRBJ1-3, reads GAGVSQSPSNKVTEKGKDVELRCDPISGHTALYWYRQSLGQGLEFLIYFQGNSAPDKSGLPSDRFSAERTGGSVSTLTIQRTQQEDSAVYLCASRQTGSGNTIYFGEGSWLTVV.

V usage is TRBV11-2 and J usage is TRBJ2-1; D call uncertain. Germline V gene sequence: CDR1 SGHAT, CDR2 FQNNGV. This CDR3 spans 13 amino acids. The V end was cut by 5 bases, the J end by 0 bases, with 5 bases between. The CDR3 DNA follows: TGTGCCAGCAGCGGGGACTCCTACAATGAGCAGTTCTTC. The encoded protein is CASSGDSYNEQFF.

This sequence joins TRBV7-2 and TRBJ1-2; 7 nucleotides align to TRBD1. The germline gives CDR1 SGHTA, CDR2 FQGNSA. The CDR3 spans 13 residues. J was trimmed by 2 bases and V by 4 bases; bases with no gene match: 1. The CDR3 reads CASSSGQNYGYTF. As DNA, the CDR3 is TGTGCCAGCAGCTCGGGACAGAACTATGGCTACACCTTC. The full variable domain, its missing parts supplied by reference TRBV7-2 and TRBJ1-2, is GAGVSQSPSNKVTEKGKDVELRCDPISGHTALYWYRQSLGQGLEFLIYFQGNSAPDKSGLPSDRFSAERTGGSVSTLTIQRTQQEDSAVYLCASSSGQNYGYTFGSGTRLTVV.